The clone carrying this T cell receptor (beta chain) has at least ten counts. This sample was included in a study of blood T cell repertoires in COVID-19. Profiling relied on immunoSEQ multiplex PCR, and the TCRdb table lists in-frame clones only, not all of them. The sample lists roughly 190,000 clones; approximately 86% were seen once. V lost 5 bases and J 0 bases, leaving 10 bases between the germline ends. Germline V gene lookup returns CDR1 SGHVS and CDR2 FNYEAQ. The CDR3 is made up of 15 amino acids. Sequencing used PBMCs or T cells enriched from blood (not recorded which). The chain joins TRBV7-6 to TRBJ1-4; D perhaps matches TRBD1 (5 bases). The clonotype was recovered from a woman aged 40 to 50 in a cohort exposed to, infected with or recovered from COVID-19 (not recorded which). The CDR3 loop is CASSRETATNEKLFF. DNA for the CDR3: TGTGCCAGCAGCCGTGAGACAGCAACTAATGAAAAACTGTTTTTT.